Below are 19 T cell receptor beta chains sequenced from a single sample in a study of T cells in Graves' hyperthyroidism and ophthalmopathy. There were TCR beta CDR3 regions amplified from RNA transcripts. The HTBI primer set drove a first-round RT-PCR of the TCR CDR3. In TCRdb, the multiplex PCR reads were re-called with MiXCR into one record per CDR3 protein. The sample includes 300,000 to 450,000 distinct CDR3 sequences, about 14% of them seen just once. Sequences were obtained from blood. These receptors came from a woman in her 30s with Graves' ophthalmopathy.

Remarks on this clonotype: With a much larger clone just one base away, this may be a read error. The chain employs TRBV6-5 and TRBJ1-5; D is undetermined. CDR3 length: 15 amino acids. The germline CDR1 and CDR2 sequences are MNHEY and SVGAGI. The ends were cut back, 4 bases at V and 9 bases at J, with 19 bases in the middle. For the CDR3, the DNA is TGTGCCAGCAGTTCCCGGACGGGTCTCACTCGGCCCCAGCATTTT. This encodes CASSSRTGLTRPQHF.

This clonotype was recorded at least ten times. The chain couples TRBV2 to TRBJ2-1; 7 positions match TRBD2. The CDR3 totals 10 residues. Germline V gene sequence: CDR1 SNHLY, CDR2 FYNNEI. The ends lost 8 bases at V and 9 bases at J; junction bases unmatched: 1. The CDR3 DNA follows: TGTGCCAGCGCGGGGGTTGAGCAGTTCTTC. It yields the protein CASAGVEQFF. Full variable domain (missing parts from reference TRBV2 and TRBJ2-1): EPEVTQTPSHQVTQMGQEVILRCVPISNHLYFYWYRQILGQKVEFLVSFYNNEISEKSEIFDDQFSVERPDGSNFTLKIRSTKLEDSAMYFCASAGVEQFFGPGTRLTVL.

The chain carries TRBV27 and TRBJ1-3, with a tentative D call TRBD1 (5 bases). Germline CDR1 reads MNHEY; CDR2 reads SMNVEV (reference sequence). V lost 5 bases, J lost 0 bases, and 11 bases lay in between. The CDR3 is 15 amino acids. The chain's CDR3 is CASSGGDVSGNTIYF. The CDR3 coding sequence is TGTGCCAGCAGTGGGGGGGACGTCTCTGGAAACACCATATATTTT.

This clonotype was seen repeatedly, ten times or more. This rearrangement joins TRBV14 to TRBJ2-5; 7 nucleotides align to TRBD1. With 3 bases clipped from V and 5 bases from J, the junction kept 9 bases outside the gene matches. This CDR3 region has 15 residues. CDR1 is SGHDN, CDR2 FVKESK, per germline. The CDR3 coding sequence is TGTGCCAGCAGCCACATTTTACAGGGGCAGGAGACCCAGTACTTC. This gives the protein CASSHILQGQETQYF. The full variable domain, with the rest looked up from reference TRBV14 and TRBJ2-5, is EAGVTQFPSHSVIEKGQTVTLRCDPISGHDNLYWYRRVMGKEIKFLLHFVKESKQDESGMPNNRFLAERTGGTYSTLKVQPAELEDSGVYFCASSHILQGQETQYFGPGTRLLVL.

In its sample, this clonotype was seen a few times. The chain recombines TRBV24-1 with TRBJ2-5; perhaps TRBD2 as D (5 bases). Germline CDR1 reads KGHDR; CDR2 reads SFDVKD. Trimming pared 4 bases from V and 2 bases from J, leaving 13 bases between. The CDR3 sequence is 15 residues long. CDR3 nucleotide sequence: TGTGCCACCAGTGAGGACCGCCGGGGTCAAGAGACCCAGTACTTC. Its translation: CATSEDRRGQETQYF.

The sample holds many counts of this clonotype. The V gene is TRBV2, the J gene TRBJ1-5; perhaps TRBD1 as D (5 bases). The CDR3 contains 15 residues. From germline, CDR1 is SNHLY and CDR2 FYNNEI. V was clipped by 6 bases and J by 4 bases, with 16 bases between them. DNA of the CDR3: TGTGCCAGCAGAACCGATGGGGGAAATAATCAGCCCCAGCATTTT. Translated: CASRTDGGNNQPQHF.

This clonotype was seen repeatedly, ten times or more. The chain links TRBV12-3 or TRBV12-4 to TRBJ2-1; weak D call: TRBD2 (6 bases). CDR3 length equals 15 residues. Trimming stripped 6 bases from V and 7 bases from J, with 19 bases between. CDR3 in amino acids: CASSRVGGDVNEQFF. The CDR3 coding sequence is TGTGCCAGCAGCCGCGTTGGCGGGGACGTAAATGAGCAGTTCTTC.

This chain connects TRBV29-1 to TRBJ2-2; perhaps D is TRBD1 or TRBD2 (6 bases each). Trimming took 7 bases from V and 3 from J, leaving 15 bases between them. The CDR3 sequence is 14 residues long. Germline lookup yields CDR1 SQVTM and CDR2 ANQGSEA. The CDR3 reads CSARGGPYTGELFF. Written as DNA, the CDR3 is TGCAGCGCCCGAGGGGGGCCGTACACCGGGGAGCTGTTTTTT.

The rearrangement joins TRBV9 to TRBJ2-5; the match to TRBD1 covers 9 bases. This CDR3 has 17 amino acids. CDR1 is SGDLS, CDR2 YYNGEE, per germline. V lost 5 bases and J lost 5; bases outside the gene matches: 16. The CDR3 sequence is CASSRLGQGPIGETQYF. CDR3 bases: TGTGCCAGCAGTCGACTCGGACAGGGGCCGATAGGTGAGACCCAGTACTTC.

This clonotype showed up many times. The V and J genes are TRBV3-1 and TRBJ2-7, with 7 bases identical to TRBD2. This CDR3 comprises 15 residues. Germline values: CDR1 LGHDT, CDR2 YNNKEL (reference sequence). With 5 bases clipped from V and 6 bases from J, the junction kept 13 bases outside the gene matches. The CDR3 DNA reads TGTGCCAGCAGCACTTCGACCCGGGGGGTTCTCGAGCAGTACTTC. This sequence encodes CASSTSTRGVLEQYF.

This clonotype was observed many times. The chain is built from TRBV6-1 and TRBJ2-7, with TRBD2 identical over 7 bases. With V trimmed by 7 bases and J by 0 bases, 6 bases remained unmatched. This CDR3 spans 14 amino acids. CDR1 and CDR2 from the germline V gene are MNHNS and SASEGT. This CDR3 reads CASKRDQSSYEQYF. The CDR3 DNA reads TGTGCCAGCAAGCGGGACCAAAGCTCCTACGAGCAGTACTTC.

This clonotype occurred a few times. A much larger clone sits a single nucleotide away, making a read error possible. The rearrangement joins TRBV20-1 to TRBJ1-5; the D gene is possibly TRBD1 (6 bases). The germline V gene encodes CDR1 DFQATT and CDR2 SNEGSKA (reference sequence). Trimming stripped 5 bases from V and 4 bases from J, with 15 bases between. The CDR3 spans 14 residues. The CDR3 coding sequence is TGCAGTGCTGGACCCAGGGGATGGAATCAGCCCCAGCATTTT. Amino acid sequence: CSAGPRGWNQPQHF.

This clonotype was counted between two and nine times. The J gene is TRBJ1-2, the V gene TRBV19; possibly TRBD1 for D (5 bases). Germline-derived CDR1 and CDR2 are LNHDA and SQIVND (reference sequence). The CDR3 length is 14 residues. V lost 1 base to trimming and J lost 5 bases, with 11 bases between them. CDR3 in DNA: TGTGCCAGTAGTATAGTCGGACAACGATATGGCTACACCTTC. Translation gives CASSIVGQRYGYTF.

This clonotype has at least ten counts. The CDR3 region is CASSLLAGQETQYF. CDR3 DNA sequence: TGTGCCAGCAGCTTACTAGCGGGGCAAGAGACCCAGTACTTC. The chain joins TRBV11-2 to TRBJ2-5, with 9 nucleotides matching TRBD2. With 2 bases clipped from V and 2 bases from J, the junction kept 0 bases outside the gene matches. The CDR3 loop spans 14 amino acids. Germline V gene lookup returns CDR1 SGHAT and CDR2 FQNNGV.

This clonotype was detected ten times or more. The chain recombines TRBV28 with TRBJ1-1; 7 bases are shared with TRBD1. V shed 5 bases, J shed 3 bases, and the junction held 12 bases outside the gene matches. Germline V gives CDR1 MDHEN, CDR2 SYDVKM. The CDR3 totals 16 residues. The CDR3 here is CASSPLRDRRYTEAFF. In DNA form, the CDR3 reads TGTGCCAGCAGTCCACTCCGGGACAGAAGATACACTGAAGCTTTCTTT.

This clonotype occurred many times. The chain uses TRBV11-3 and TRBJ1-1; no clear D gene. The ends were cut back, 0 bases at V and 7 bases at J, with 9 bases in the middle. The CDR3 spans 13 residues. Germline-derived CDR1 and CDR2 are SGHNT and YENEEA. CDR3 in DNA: TGTGCCAGCAGCTTAGATCCGGGGAGTGAAGCTTTCTTT. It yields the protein CASSLDPGSEAFF.

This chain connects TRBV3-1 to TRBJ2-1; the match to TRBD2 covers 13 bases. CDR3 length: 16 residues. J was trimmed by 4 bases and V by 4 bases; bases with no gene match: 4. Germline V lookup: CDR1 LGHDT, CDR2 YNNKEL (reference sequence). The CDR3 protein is CASSLGLAGEYNEQFF. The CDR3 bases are TGTGCCAGCAGCCTAGGACTAGCGGGGGAATACAATGAGCAGTTCTTC.

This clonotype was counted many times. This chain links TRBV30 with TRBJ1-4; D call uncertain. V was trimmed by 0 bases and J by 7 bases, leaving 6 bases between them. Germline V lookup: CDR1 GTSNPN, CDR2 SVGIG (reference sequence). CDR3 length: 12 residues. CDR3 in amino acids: CAWSVLGEKLFF. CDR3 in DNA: TGTGCCTGGAGTGTATTAGGTGAAAAACTGTTTTTT. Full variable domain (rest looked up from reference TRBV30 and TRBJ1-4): SQTIHQWPATLVQPVGSPLSLECTVEGTSNPNLYWYRQAAGRGLQLLFYSVGIGQISSEVPQNLSASRPQDRQFILSSKKLLLSDSGFYLCAWSVLGEKLFFGSGTQLSVL.

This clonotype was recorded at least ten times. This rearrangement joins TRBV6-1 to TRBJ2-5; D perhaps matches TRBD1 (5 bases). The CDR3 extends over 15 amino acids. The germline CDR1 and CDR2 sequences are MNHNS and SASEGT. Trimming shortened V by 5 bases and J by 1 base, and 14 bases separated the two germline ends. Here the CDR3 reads CASSPVGHLQETQYF. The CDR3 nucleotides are TGTGCCAGCAGTCCTGTGGGGCACCTCCAAGAGACCCAGTACTTC.